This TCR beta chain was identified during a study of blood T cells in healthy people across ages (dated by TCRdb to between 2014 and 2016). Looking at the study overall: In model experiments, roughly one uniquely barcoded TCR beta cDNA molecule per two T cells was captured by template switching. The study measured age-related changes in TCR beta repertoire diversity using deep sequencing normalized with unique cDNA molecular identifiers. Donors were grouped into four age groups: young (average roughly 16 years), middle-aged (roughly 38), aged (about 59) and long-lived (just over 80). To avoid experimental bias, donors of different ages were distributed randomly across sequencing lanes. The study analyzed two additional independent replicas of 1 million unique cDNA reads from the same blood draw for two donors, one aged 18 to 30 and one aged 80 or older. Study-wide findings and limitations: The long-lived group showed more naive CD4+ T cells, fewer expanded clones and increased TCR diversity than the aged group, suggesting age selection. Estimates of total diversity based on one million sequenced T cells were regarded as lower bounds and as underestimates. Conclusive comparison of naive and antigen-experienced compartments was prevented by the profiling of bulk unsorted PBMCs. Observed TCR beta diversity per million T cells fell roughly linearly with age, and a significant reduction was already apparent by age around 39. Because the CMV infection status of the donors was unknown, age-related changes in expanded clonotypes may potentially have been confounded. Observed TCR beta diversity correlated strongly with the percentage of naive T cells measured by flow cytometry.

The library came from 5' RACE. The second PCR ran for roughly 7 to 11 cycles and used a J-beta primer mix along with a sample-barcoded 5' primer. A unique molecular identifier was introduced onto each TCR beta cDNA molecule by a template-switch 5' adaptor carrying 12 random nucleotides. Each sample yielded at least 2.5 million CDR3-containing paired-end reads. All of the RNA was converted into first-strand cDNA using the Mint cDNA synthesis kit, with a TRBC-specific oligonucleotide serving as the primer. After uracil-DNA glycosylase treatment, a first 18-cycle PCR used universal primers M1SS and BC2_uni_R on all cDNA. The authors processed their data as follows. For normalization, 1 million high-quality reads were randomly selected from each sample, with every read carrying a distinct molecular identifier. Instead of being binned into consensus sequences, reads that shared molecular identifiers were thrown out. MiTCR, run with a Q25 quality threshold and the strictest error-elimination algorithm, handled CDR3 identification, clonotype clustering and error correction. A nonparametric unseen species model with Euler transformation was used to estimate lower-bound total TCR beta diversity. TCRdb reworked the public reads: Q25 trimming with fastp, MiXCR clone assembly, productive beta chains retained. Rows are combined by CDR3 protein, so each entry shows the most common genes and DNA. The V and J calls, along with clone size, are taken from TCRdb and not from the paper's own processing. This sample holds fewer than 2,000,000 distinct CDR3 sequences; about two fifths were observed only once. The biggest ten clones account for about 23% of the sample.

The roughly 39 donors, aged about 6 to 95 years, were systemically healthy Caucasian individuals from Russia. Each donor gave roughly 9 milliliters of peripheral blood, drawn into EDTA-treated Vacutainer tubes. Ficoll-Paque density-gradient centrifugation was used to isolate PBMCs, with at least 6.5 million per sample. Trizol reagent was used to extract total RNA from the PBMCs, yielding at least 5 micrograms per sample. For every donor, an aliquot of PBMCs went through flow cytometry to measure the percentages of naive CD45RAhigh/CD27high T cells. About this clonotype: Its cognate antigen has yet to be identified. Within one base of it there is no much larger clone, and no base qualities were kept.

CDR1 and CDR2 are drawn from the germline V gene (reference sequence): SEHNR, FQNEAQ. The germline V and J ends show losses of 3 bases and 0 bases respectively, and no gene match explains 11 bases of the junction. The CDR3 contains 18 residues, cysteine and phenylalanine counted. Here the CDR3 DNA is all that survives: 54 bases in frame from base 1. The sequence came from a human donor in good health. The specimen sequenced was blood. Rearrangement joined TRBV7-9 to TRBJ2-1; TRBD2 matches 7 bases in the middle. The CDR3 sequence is CASSFSRGVASSYNEQFF. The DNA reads TGTGCCAGCAGCTTCAGTCGGGGGGTCGCGAGCTCCTACAATGAGCAGTTCTTC.